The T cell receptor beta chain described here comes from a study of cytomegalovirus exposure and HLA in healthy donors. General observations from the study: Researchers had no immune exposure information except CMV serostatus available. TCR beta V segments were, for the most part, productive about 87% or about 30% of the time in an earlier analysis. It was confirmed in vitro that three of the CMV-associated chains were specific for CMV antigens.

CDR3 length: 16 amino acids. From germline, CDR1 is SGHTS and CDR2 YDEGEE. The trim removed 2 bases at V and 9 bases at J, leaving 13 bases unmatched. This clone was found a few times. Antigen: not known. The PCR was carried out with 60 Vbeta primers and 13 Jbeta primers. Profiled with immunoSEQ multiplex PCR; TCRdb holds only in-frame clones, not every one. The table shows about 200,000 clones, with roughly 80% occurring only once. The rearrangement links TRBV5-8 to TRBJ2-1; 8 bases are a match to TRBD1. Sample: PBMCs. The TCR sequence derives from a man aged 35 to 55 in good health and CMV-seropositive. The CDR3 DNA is TGTGCCAGCAGCTTAGAGATCTCAGGGGGCTCGGGTGAGCAGTTCTTC. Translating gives CASSLEISGGSGEQFF.